This passage covers 17 T cell receptor beta chains from one sample sequenced in a study of cytomegalovirus exposure and HLA in healthy donors. The study ran its PCR with 60 Vbeta and 13 Jbeta primers. Profiling relied on immunoSEQ multiplex PCR, and the TCRdb table lists in-frame clones only, not all of them. The listing records about 33,000 clones. Sequenced sample: PBMCs. The receptor set was obtained from a woman aged 40-49 years in good health and CMV-seropositive.

The chain recombines TRBV18 with TRBJ2-7; 8 positions match TRBD2. CDR1 and CDR2 from the germline V gene are KGHSH and LQKENI. The CDR3 contains 14 residues. V was pared by 3 bases and J by 3 bases, with 4 bases of the junction left unmatched. CDR3 nucleotide sequence: TGTGCCAGCTCACCCGGGACTAGTGACTACGAGCAGTACTTC. Translation gives CASSPGTSDYEQYF.

The chain recombines TRBV11-2 with TRBJ2-1; 9 bases match TRBD1. The CDR3 is 16 residues long. V trimming: 0 bases; J trimming: 8 bases; junction bases outside the gene matches: 8. The V gene's germline CDR1 is SGHAT and CDR2 FQNNGV. In DNA, the CDR3 is TGTGCCAGCAGCTTAGAAATACAGGGGGCAAGGGATGAGCAGTTCTTC. This sequence encodes CASSLEIQGARDEQFF.

The gene calls are TRBV7-9 and TRBJ1-4, with 9 bases that match TRBD1. Germline V gene data show CDR1 as SEHNR and CDR2 as FQNEAQ (reference sequence). V was clipped by 1 base and J by 5 bases; unmatched bases: 2. The CDR3 consists of 15 residues. Here the CDR3 reads CASSLGQGDNEKLFF. The CDR3 DNA reads TGTGCCAGCAGCTTAGGACAGGGGGACAATGAAAAACTGTTTTTT.

The rearrangement links TRBV7-9 to TRBJ2-5; 7 bases agree with TRBD1. J was trimmed by 2 bases and V by 4 bases; bases with no gene match: 7. This CDR3 has 15 amino acids. Germline V gene data show CDR1 as SEHNR and CDR2 as FQNEAQ (reference sequence). The CDR3 is CASSSRQGPQETQYF. The DNA of the CDR3 is TGTGCCAGCAGCTCCCGACAGGGCCCGCAAGAGACCCAGTACTTC.

The chain links TRBV30 to TRBJ2-5; 10 nucleotides line up with TRBD1. This CDR3 region has 15 residues. J gave up 0 bases and V 4 bases, and 5 bases lay outside the gene matches. CDR1 is GTSNPN and CDR2 is SVGIG in the germline V gene (reference sequence). For the CDR3, the DNA is TGTGCCTGGAACCCGGGACAGGGGTACCAAGAGACCCAGTACTTC. Translation gives CAWNPGQGYQETQYF.

The V gene is TRBV10-3, the J gene TRBJ1-5, with TRBD1 matching over 8 bases. CDR1 ENHRY and CDR2 SYGVKD come from the germline V gene. Trimming removed 5 bases from V and 1 base from J; junction bases left unmatched: 4. This CDR3 is 15 amino acids long. The CDR3 DNA follows: TGTGCCATCAGTCCGCAGGGGGCCAGCAATCAGCCCCAGCATTTT. Its protein product is CAISPQGASNQPQHF.

The chain links TRBV14 to TRBJ1-1; D possibly corresponds to TRBD1 (6 bases). Germline loops: CDR1 SGHDN, CDR2 FVKESK. This CDR3 has 13 residues. V was shortened by 5 bases and J by 1 base, with 8 bases between the two germline ends. CDR3 sequence: CASSWGQNTEAFF. Here the CDR3 DNA reads TGTGCCAGCAGCTGGGGACAGAACACTGAAGCTTTCTTT. The variable domain in full, completed from reference TRBV14 and TRBJ1-1, reads EAGVTQFPSHSVIEKGQTVTLRCDPISGHDNLYWYRRVMGKEIKFLLHFVKESKQDESGMPNNRFLAERTGGTYSTLKVQPAELEDSGVYFCASSWGQNTEAFFGQGTRLTVV.

The chain combines TRBV15 with TRBJ2-3; 12 nucleotides align to TRBD2. This CDR3 has 18 residues. CDR1 is LNHNV, CDR2 YYDKDF, per germline (reference sequence). After removal of 0 bases from V and 4 bases from J, the junction contained 8 bases not matched to a gene. CDR3 nucleotide sequence: TGTGCCACCAGCAGAGATCTCCTGACTAGCGGGAGATCAGATACGCAGTATTTT. It yields the protein CATSRDLLTSGRSDTQYF.

In regard to this clone: The junction departs from germline at one end; a sequencing error may be responsible. This chain joins TRBV7-8 and TRBJ2-1; a weak D match, TRBD2 (6 bases). The CDR3 is 16 amino acids. Germline-derived CDR1 and CDR2 are SGHVS and FQNEAQ. The CDR3 region has the DNA TGTGCCAGCAGCTCTAGATGGGGGGTCTCCGACAATGAGCAGTTCTTC. Translation: CASSSRWGVSDNEQFF.

V usage is TRBV6-1 and J usage is TRBJ2-7, with D possibly matching TRBD2 (5 bases). Trimming cost V 4 bases and J 0 bases, with 13 bases left between them. The CDR3 is 15 amino acids. The germline gives CDR1 MNHNS, CDR2 SASEGT. CDR3 protein: CASSGRESSSYEQYF. Here the CDR3 DNA reads TGTGCCAGCAGTGGCCGGGAAAGTAGCTCCTACGAGCAGTACTTC.

The chain carries TRBV9 and TRBJ2-2, with D perhaps matching TRBD1 (6 bases). The CDR3 contains 15 residues. Germline values: CDR1 SGDLS, CDR2 YYNGEE. V lost 5 bases and J 1 base, leaving 12 bases between the germline ends. CDR3 amino acids: CASSPQDRNTGELFF. For the CDR3, the DNA is TGTGCCAGCAGTCCTCAGGACAGGAACACCGGGGAGCTGTTTTTT.

The chain joins TRBV6-1 to TRBJ2-1, with 7 bases identical to TRBD1. V shed 2 bases, J shed 3 bases, and the junction held 1 base outside the gene matches. Looked up from germline, CDR1 is MNHNS and CDR2 is SASEGT. The CDR3 length is 14 residues. The CDR3 DNA sequence: TGTGCCAGCAGTGAAACAGGGGACTACAATGAGCAGTTCTTC. Translation: CASSETGDYNEQFF.

The genes are TRBV28 and TRBJ1-2, with D maybe TRBD1 (5 bases). This CDR3 is 13 amino acids long. The V and J ends lost 6 bases and 11 bases respectively, with 19 bases between them. Germline V CDR1 and CDR2: MDHEN, SYDVKM. CDR3 sequence reads: CASSPLISGGYTF. For the CDR3, the DNA is TGTGCCAGCAGCCCCTTAATTTCGGGGGGGTACACCTTC.

This chain joins TRBV19 and TRBJ1-2; D gene ambiguous. This CDR3 has 13 amino acids. V was trimmed by 3 bases and J by 6 bases, leaving 11 bases between them. Germline CDR1 is LNHDA and CDR2 is SQIVND (reference sequence). CDR3 sequence (DNA): TGTGCCAGTAGTATGGATCGAGGGAATGGCTACACCTTC. Translated: CASSMDRGNGYTF.

The rearrangement links TRBV29-1 to TRBJ2-2, with 10 bases identical to TRBD2. CDR1 and CDR2 from the germline V gene are SQVTM and ANQGSEA. Trimming took 4 bases from V and 3 from J; bases not matched to a gene: 2. The CDR3 covers 14 residues. Here the CDR3 DNA reads TGCAGCGTTGCCGGGACTAGCGACACCGGGGAGCTGTTTTTT. Protein product: CSVAGTSDTGELFF.

The chain carries TRBV5-4 and TRBJ2-5, with D tentatively TRBD2 (5 bases). Trimming removed 0 bases at V and 1 base at J, with 13 bases between. Germline V gene data show CDR1 as SGHNT and CDR2 as YYREEE (reference sequence). The CDR3 extends over 16 amino acids. The CDR3 sequence is CASSLAERRRQETQYF. The CDR3, as DNA: TGTGCCAGCAGCTTGGCCGAAAGGAGGCGCCAAGAGACCCAGTACTTC.

J is TRBJ2-7 and V is TRBV5-8; no clear D. CDR1 SGHTS and CDR2 YDEGEE come from the germline V gene. The CDR3 has 14 amino acids. Deletions cut 0 bases from V and 0 bases from J, with 7 bases between. CDR3 protein: CASSLVSLSYEQYF. DNA for the CDR3: TGTGCCAGCAGCTTGGTGAGCCTCTCCTACGAGCAGTACTTC. The full variable domain, rest sourced from reference TRBV5-8 and TRBJ2-7, is EAGVTQSPTHLIKTRGQQATLRCSPISGHTSVYWYQQALGLGLQFLLWYDEGEERNRGNFPPRFSGRQFPNYSSELNVNALELEDSALYLCASSLVSLSYEQYFGPGTRLTVT.